This entry features one T cell receptor beta chain sequence. What antigen it recognizes has not been identified. Nothing much larger sits one base from this clone, and base qualities are not available. This sample is drawn from a study of cytomegalovirus exposure and HLA in healthy donors (dated by TCRdb to about 2017). As for the study more broadly: In an earlier analysis of approximately 500 of the donors, about 260 Gb of sequence data and 90 million to 120 million unique TCR beta sequences from about 180 million T cells were reported. An early release that covered about 640 HLA-typed donors contained around 300 gigabases of sequencing data and tens of millions of unique TCR sequences. Of the 300 to 450 genotyped donors, roughly 76% were placed in the genetic ancestry cluster associated with self-reported Caucasian donors. The aim of the study was to test whether cataloging public T cell receptors could identify signatures of past pathogen exposure. Using immunosequencing, the study profiled T cell repertoires from 640 or so subjects and related those repertoires to cytomegalovirus serostatus. Along with the roughly 710-subject first cohort, a separate validation cohort of around 110 different subjects was used. High-throughput TCR immunosequencing, statistical association of individual TCRs with disease status, and machine learning were combined to predict cytomegalovirus infection status. In a later analysis, previously published TCR beta repertoires from 666 donors were re-analyzed and high-resolution HLA genotyping was added so that TCR occurrence patterns could be studied. In the later analysis, no new phenotypic data were used to find candidate immune exposures; instead, reliance was placed on TCR beta sequences and their occurrence across donors. In an earlier analysis of around 540 of the donors, high-throughput TCR beta sequencing was used to judge whether each TCR beta V gene segment behaved as functional or pseudogenic. Alongside the repertoire data, information on donor age, sex, ethnicity and CMV serostatus was compiled. Genome-wide SNP genotypes for about three fifths of the roughly 670 donors were used in a later genetic analysis, which treated that subset as a discovery cohort. Every discovery cohort repertoire had been produced on one sequencing platform. Both class I and class II loci were covered by HLA typing, at four-digit resolution. The number of typed donors differed by locus: about 620-630 for A, B, C, DRB1 and DQB1; 500 to 550 for DQA1; approximately 610 for DPA1; and roughly 490 for DPB1. Because of strong linkage in the cohort, five DR-DQ haplotypes were treated as single units for association and clustering. Among 300 to 500 genotyped donors of the cohort, an average of roughly 230,000 unique TCR beta nucleotide sequences was sequenced per donor, of which about 18% were non-productive.

Libraries were constructed by the immunoSEQ multiplex PCR assay. The multiplex PCR relied on a mix of 60 forward primers for TCR Vbeta segments and 13 reverse primers for TCR Jbeta segments. Amplification of the CDR3 region of rearranged TCR beta genes was performed with a multiplex PCR assay on genomic DNA. The Illumina HiSeq System was used to sequence the amplified TCR beta libraries as 87-base-pair reads. The authors' analysis ran thus. A later analysis tallied about 77 million unique TCR beta chains across the 650 to 750 repertoires, and roughly 11 million of those chains were shared by two or more donors. A nearest-neighbor algorithm error-corrected the raw reads and collapsed the reads into unique sequences, merging closely related sequences to remove PCR and sequencing errors. To assign V, D and J gene segments, CDR3 sequences were aligned to IMGT reference sequences. For a sequence to be retained, at least a six-nucleotide match to both a V gene segment and a J gene segment was required. A rearrangement counted as productive if the CDR3 had no stop codons and remained in frame with V and J, and every other rearrangement counted as non-productive. CDR3 was defined by IMGT convention, running from the second conserved V-encoded cysteine to the conserved J-encoded phenylalanine. The earlier analysis of about 610 of the donors excluded any sequence lacking an unambiguous match to a single V gene segment. In an earlier analysis of some 590 of the donors, a V segment was called functional when productive rearrangements were above 56.7%, and segregating when the standard deviation between donors exceeded 5%. A statistical classification framework was built for diagnosing cytomegalovirus status from the catalog of TCR beta chain sequences. V and J gene assignment, in a later analysis, came from comparing TCR nucleotide sequences with IMGT/GENE-DB human TR gene sequences. A later analysis assigned CDR3 sequences and most-parsimonious VDJ recombination scenarios with the TCRdist pipeline. In a later analysis, every TCR beta chain was defined by the combination of its CDR3 amino acid sequence and its V-gene family, and reads without a unique V-gene family were dropped. In a later analysis, approximately 590 highly shared, low-generation-probability nucleotide sequences were removed to address suspected cross-contamination and a sequencing artifact. In a later analysis, a clonal expansion index was calculated for each public chain from normalized within-repertoire ranks of inferred template counts. Generation probabilities in a later analysis came from a VDJ recombination model fitted to out-of-frame rearrangements, and those results were checked against IGoR. Hypergeometric tests were used in a later analysis to score TCR-TCR, TCR-HLA and TCR-CMV co-occurrence, with a repertoire-size bias correction applied to the TCR pairs. False discovery rates were estimated in a later analysis by permuting HLA or CMV assignments 20 times. A later analysis grouped co-occurring TCRs with DBSCAN, adding TCRdist sequence similarity when clustering within HLA-allele-positive subsets. Repertoires with fewer than 30,000 or more than 120,000 public chains, plus five repertoires with anomalous nucleotide sharing, were excluded from co-occurrence clustering. TCRdb holds this immuneACCESS table with in-frame rearrangements only. Some clones are missing; in checked studies, unresolved V genes explain under half, and the rest has no known cause. V, J and clone size reflect that table, while D and trimming were determined from the DNA. The sample includes about 190,000 clones, with about nine tenths observed a single time. Approximately 0.98% of the sample lies in the top ten.

V gives up 5 bases and J gives up 2 bases, and the segment between their germline ends measures 5 bases. Via the germline V gene (reference sequence), CDR1 is MNHEY and CDR2 SMNVEV. Spanning cysteine to phenylalanine, the CDR3 consists of 12 amino acids. The sequence is cut down to CDR3 DNA, 36 bases in frame from base 1. The cohort comprised around 690 healthy bone marrow donors. All cohort members were sampled while nominally healthy, although unrecorded immune exposures were likely present. The donor tested CMV seronegative and was one of the 352 seronegative cohort members. Each donor provided a peripheral blood sample, and peripheral blood mononuclear cells were used for TCR beta sequencing. The Qiagen DNeasy Blood Extraction Kit was used to extract genomic DNA from the blood cell samples. What the authors observed across the whole study: In both the original and validation cohorts, the classifier was reported to diagnose cytomegalovirus status with high specificity and sensitivity. Because HLA typing was missing for some donors at each locus, association tests included only the typed subset. When HLA alleles, especially DR and DQ, strongly co-occurred, attributing TCR associations to individual alleles was difficult. A cluster of highly shared sequence variants was judged likely to be a technical artifact of the sequencing pipeline. This cohort had only TCR beta chains sequenced, and the lack of alpha or paired-chain data limited which features could be detected. Correlated functional status among segregating V segments might be attributable to linkage disequilibrium, but an unknown experimental factor could not be ruled out. Because counts were too low, 15 to 20 rarely observed V segments, including chromosome 9 orphons, were excluded from the earlier analysis of 587 of the donors. Because the 87-base-pair reads could not distinguish some IMGT-functional V segments, including TRBV6-2 and TRBV6-3, those segments were excluded. In a later analysis, most CMV-associated TCR beta chains were found to appear HLA-restricted, with HLA associations seemingly driven largely by CMV exposure. An association between a missense DCLRE1C variant and V-gene and J-gene trimming of TCR beta chains was found in a later genetic analysis and replicated in an independent cohort. In a later analysis, TCR association rates were found to vary across HLA loci, with the most associated TCRs seen for DRB1 alleles and the fewest for HLA-C alleles. In a later analysis, around 17,000 TCR beta sequences were associated with specific HLA alleles at a false discovery rate of 0.05. Immune exposure information for the cohort was limited to CMV serostatus. A further reported finding was that TCR beta sequences accurately predicted the HLA-A and HLA-B alleles for most subjects in the first cohort. While some public TCRs were present in many individuals, most TCR sequences turned up only very rarely across donors. In the study, 164 TCR beta chains were listed as associated with cytomegalovirus. In a later analysis, HLA-associated TCR beta chains showed more clonal expansion and lower generation probabilities than non-associated chains that were equally common. It was suggested by the authors that the approach could potentially be generalized to other disease states and immunological phenotypes. A later genetic analysis reported fewer N-insertions in productive TCRs among donors in an Asian-associated ancestry cluster than the roughly 700-donor mean. Presence/absence analyses assumed roughly uniform sequencing depth across donors, an assumption that may not hold. Broadly in line with IMGT annotations, most TCR beta V segments showed up in productive rearrangements about 87% or about 30% of the time in an earlier analysis of a few hundred of the donors. Three of the identified cytomegalovirus-associated TCR beta chains were confirmed in vitro to be specific for cytomegalovirus antigens. Several of the top co-occurrence clusters appeared to be linked to parvovirus B19, influenza, CMV and Epstein-Barr virus, according to a later analysis.

The chain joins TRBV27 to TRBJ2-3; confidence is insufficient to name the D gene. What was sequenced was PBMCs. This TCR came from a boy younger than 10 in good health and CMV-seronegative. The CDR3 sequence is CASSPHTDTQYF. The DNA sequence reads TGTGCCAGCAGTCCCCACACAGATACGCAGTATTTT.